These 8 T cell receptor beta chains share one sample of origin, sequenced in a study of shared clonotypes between healthy human individuals. TCRdb's table, derived via immunoSEQ multiplex PCR, lists solely in-frame clones and lacks some. The sample yields roughly 1 million clones, under 80% seen once. Sequences were obtained from memory CD4+ T cells sorted from blood. Subset meaning: CD45RA-negative fraction. The source of these receptors is a man in his late teens or twenties in good health.

This chain connects TRBV11-2 to TRBJ2-5; D is perhaps TRBD1 (6 bases). Per the germline V gene, CDR1 is SGHAT and CDR2 is FQNNGV. Trimming pared 5 bases from V and 5 bases from J, leaving 21 bases between. The CDR3 sequence is 16 residues long. In DNA form, the CDR3 reads TGTGCCAGCAGCACTCACTCGAAGACTGGGGGCGAGACCCAGTACTTC. Its protein product is CASSTHSKTGGETQYF.

The genes are TRBV7-2 and TRBJ1-5; 7 bases line up with TRBD1. The CDR3 consists of 15 residues. CDR1 is SGHTA and CDR2 is FQGNSA in the germline V gene. V shed 3 bases and J 6 bases; nucleotides not matched to a gene: 8. The CDR3 DNA sequence: TGTGCCAGCAGCTTCGGCAGGGGGACTTCTCAGCCCCAGCATTTT. It encodes CASSFGRGTSQPQHF. Full variable domain (rest looked up from reference TRBV7-2 and TRBJ1-5): GAGVSQSPSNKVTEKGKDVELRCDPISGHTALYWYRQSLGQGLEFLIYFQGNSAPDKSGLPSDRFSAERTGGSVSTLTIQRTQQEDSAVYLCASSFGRGTSQPQHFGDGTRLSIL.

The chain joins TRBV19 to TRBJ2-6; D gene unclear. The CDR3 extends over 14 amino acids. The V end lost 6 bases, the J end lost 4 bases, and 10 bases lay between the germline ends. Germline values: CDR1 LNHDA, CDR2 SQIVND (reference sequence). Written as DNA, the CDR3 is TGTGCCAGTAGGAAGGTTCAAGGGGCCAACGTCCTGACTTTC. Protein sequence: CASRKVQGANVLTF. Full variable domain (remainder filled in from reference TRBV19 and TRBJ2-6): DGGITQSPKYLFRKEGQNVTLSCEQNLNHDAMYWYRQDPGQGLRLIYYSQIVNDFQKGDIAEGYSVSREKKESFPLTVTSAQKNPTAFYLCASRKVQGANVLTFGAGSRLTVL.

Ten or more counts support this clone. The chain carries TRBV4-3 and TRBJ1-2; D is ambiguous. The V end lost 0 bases, the J end lost 7 bases, and 15 bases lay between the germline ends. From germline, CDR1 is LGHNA and CDR2 YSLEER. The CDR3 covers 15 residues. The CDR3 here is CASSQESFRTGGYTF. As DNA, the CDR3 is TGCGCCAGCAGCCAAGAAAGTTTTAGAACCGGTGGCTACACCTTC.

V usage is TRBV5-8 and J usage is TRBJ2-7; TRBD1 agrees at 9 bases. Germline assignment: CDR1 SGHTS and CDR2 YDEGEE. CDR3 length: 17 amino acids. Germline trimming cut 1 base from V and 0 bases from J; bases unmatched to any gene: 8. CDR3 sequence: CASSLYPGTGSSYEQYF. The CDR3 DNA follows: TGTGCCAGCAGCTTGTACCCCGGGACAGGGAGCTCCTACGAGCAGTACTTC.

This clone was detected once. The V call is TRBV19, the J call TRBJ2-2; D call uncertain. The CDR3 totals 14 residues. CDR1 LNHDA and CDR2 SQIVND come from the germline V gene (reference sequence). V was shortened by 1 base and J by 4 bases, with 7 bases between the two germline ends. CDR3 DNA: TGTGCCAGTAGTATAGGAGGTAGCACCGGGGAGCTGTTTTTT. This codes for CASSIGGSTGELFF.

CDR3 protein: CASSLVGPGPGELFF. CDR3 DNA sequence: TGTGCCAGCAGCTTAGTGGGCCCCGGGCCCGGGGAGCTGTTTTTT. V usage is TRBV11-3 and J usage is TRBJ2-2; D unclear. CDR3 size: 15 residues. Germline CDR1 reads SGHNT; CDR2 reads YENEEA. Trimming pared 1 base from V and 6 bases from J, leaving 12 bases between.

The J gene is TRBJ1-2, the V gene TRBV2; D perhaps matches TRBD1 (6 bases). The CDR3 is made up of 11 amino acids. Germline V gene sequence: CDR1 SNHLY, CDR2 FYNNEI. V shed 8 bases and J shed 5 bases, with 9 bases lying between them. CDR3 amino acids: CASVRGYGYTF. The CDR3 DNA follows: TGTGCCAGCGTAAGGGGGTATGGCTACACCTTC.